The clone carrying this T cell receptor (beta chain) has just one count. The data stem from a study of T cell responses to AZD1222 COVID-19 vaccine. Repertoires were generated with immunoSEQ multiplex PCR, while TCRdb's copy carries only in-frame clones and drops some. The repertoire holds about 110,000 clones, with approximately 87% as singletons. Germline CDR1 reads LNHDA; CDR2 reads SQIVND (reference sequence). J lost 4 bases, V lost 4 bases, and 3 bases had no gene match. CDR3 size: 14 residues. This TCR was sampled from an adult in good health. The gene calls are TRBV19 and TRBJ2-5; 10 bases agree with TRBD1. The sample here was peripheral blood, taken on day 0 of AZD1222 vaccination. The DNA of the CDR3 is TGTGCCAGTAGTAACGACAGGGGGCGAGAGACCCAGTACTTC. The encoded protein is CASSNDRGRETQYF.